These T cell receptor beta chains were read from a single sample in a study of OX40 agonist ivuxolimab in advanced cancers. Using immunoSEQ multiplex PCR, the repertoire was profiled, and TCRdb retains in-frame clones only, with some absent. Among around 77,000 clones listed, around 89% were seen once. Specimen: CD4+ or CD8+ T cells sorted from blood, collected in a trial of the OX40 agonist ivuxolimab. The receptor source for this set is an adult with an advanced solid tumor such as melanoma, head and neck, liver or kidney cancer. Both conserved end residues are part of each CDR3. D genes are given only for firm matches. A clone size is listed for some rows: how often the clone was seen (once, few, many), or a class if it is expanded.

once	NA	TRBV11-2	TRBJ1-5	TGTGCCAGCAGCTTAGGCGTCAATCAGCCCCAGCATTTT	CASSLGVNQPQHF
NA	TRBD2	TRBV5-6	TRBJ2-3	TGTGCCAGCAGCCCTGATACTAGCGGGAGGGCCCCGCCAGATACGCAGTATTTT	CASSPDTSGRAPPDTQYF
NA	NA	TRBV9	TRBJ2-7	TGTGCCAGCAGCGTAGGCCTCAGGGACTACGAGCAGTACTTC	CASSVGLRDYEQYF
NA	TRBD1	TRBV19	TRBJ1-5	TGTGCCAGTACGGGACAGGGGGGAAATCAGCCCCAGCATTTT	CASTGQGGNQPQHF
NA	NA	TRBV29-1	TRBJ2-1	TGCCCCCGGTTTAGGGGGGGCTACAATGAGCAGTTCTTC	CPRFRGGYNEQFF
NA	TRBD1	TRBV5-1	TRBJ2-3	TGCGCCAGCAGCCCCGGACAGGCCACAGATACGCAGTATTTT	CASSPGQATDTQYF
NA	NA	TRBV5-1	TRBJ2-2	TGCGCCAGCAGAATTGGAGCGGGCAACACCGGGGAGCTGTTTTTT	CASRIGAGNTGELFF
NA	NA	TRBV9	TRBJ1-3	TGTGCCAGCAGCCCCCAATTGCCGGGACGCTCTGGAAACACCATATATTTT	CASSPQLPGRSGNTIYF
NA	NA	TRBV7-9	TRBJ1-2	TGTGCCAGCAGCGTGGGGCGCCGTGGCTACACCTTC	CASSVGRRGYTF
NA	TRBD1	TRBV6-6	TRBJ1-1	TGTGCCAGCAGTTACTCTTCCGGACAGGGGAACAAAGCTTTCTTT	CASSYSSGQGNKAFF
NA	NA	TRBV28	TRBJ2-3	TGTGCCAGCAGTTCCGGCGGAGTCCCCACAGATACGCAGTATTTT	CASSSGGVPTDTQYF
NA	NA	TRBV4-1	TRBJ1-4	TGCGCCAGCAGCCAAGAACCCGGGCTCGGCTTTGCAACTAATGAAAAACTGTTTTTT	CASSQEPGLGFATNEKLFF
NA	NA	TRBV7-9	TRBJ2-2	TGTGCCAGCAGCCCAATAGTGAACACCGGGGAGCTGTTTTTT	CASSPIVNTGELFF
NA	NA	TRBV2	TRBJ1-5	TGTGCCAGCAGTGAGATGGGTGACCAGCCCCAGCATTTT	CASSEMGDQPQHF
NA	NA	TRBV2	TRBJ2-5	TGTGCCAGCAGTGAGGCGGAGACCCAGTACTTC	CASSEAETQYF
NA	NA	TRBV18	TRBJ2-7	TGTGCCAGCTCAATGGGAAGATCCTACGAGCAGTACTTC	CASSMGRSYEQYF
few	NA	TRBV19	TRBJ2-7	TGTGCCAGTAGTAGCGGGCCGGCCTACGAGCAGTACTTC	CASSSGPAYEQYF
NA	NA	TRBV5-1	TRBJ2-2	TGCGCCAGCAGATATACGGCAGAGAACACCGGGGAGCTGTTTTTT	CASRYTAENTGELFF